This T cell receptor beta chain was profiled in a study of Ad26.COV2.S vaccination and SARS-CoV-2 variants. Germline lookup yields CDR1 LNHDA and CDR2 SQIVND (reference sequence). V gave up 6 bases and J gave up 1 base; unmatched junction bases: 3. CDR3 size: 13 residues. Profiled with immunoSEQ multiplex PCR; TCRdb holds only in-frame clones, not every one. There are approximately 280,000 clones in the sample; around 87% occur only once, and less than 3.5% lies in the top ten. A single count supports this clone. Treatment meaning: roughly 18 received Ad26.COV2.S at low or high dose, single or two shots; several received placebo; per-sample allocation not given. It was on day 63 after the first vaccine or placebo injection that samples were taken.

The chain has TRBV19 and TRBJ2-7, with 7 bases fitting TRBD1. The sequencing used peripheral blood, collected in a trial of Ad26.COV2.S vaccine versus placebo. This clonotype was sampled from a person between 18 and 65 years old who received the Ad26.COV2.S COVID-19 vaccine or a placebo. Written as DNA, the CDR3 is TGTGCCAGTAGGGGGACAGCTTCCTACGAGCAGTACTTC. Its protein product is CASRGTASYEQYF.